This T cell receptor beta chain originates from a study of shared clonotypes between healthy human individuals. Donors included only healthy HIV-negative adults lacking recent acute infections or vaccinations. The split of CD4+ cells yielded CD45RA+ naive and CD45RA-negative memory subsets. About this clone: The antigen is undetermined.

Study observations and caveats: Since donors were few, the genetic and exposure-history diversity represented was limited. Of the naive CD4 clonotypes, approximately 5% were shared across several donors.

The method was immunoSEQ multiplex PCR; TCRdb's version includes in-frame clones alone and lacks a portion of them. The profile shows 1,500,000 or so clones, approximately 96% of them singletons. The germline gives CDR1 PRHDT, CDR2 FYEKMQ (reference sequence). The CDR3 has 19 amino acids. The V end was cut by 5 bases, the J end by 2 bases, with 24 bases between. This chain links TRBV13 with TRBJ2-2; D is perhaps TRBD1 (6 bases). This receptor was identified in a man aged 30 to 39 in good health. Sequencing was done on a sample of naive CD4+ T cells sorted from blood. Subset denoted: CD45RA+ positively selected. The CDR3 sequence: CASSRDAAWGTTNTGELFF. DNA of the CDR3: TGTGCCAGCAGCCGCGACGCCGCGTGGGGGACAACAAACACCGGGGAGCTGTTTTTT. Supplemented by reference TRBV13 and TRBJ2-2, the full variable domain reads AAGVIQSPRHLIKEKRETATLKCYPIPRHDTVYWYQQGPGQDPQFLISFYEKMQSDKGSIPDRFSAQQFSDYHSELNMSSLELGDSALYFCASSRDAAWGTTNTGELFFGEGSRLTVL.